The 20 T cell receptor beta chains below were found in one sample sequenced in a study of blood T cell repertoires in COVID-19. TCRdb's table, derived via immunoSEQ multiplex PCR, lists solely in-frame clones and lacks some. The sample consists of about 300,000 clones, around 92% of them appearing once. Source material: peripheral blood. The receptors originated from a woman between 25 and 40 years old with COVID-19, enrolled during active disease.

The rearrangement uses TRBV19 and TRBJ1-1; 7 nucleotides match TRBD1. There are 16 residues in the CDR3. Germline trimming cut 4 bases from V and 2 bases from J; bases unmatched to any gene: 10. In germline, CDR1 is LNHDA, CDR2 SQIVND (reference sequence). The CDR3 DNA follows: TGTGCCAGTAGTACTCCCCGGACAGGACAAAACACTGAAGCTTTCTTT. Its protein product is CASSTPRTGQNTEAFF.

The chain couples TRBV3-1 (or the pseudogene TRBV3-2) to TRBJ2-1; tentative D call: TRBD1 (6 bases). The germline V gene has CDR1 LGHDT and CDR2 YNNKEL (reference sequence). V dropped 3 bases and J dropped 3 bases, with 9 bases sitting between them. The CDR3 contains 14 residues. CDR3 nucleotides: TGTGCCAGCAGCCAGGACAGATTCTACAATGAGCAGTTCTTC. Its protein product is CASSQDRFYNEQFF.

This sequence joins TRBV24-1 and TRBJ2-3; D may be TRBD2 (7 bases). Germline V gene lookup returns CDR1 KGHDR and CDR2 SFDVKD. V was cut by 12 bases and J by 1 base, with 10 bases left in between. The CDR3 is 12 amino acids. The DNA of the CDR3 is TGTGCCTCGCGGGGGCGCACAGATACGCAGTATTTT. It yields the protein CASRGRTDTQYF.

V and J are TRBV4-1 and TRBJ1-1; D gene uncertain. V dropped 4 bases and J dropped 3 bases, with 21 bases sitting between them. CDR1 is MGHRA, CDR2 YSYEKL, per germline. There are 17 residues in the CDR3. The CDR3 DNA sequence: TGCGCCAGCAGCCCCCTAAGGTTAACTATGGCGGACACTGAAGCTTTCTTT. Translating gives CASSPLRLTMADTEAFF.

CDR3 bases: TGTGCCAGCAGCAAAGGGTCGGAGGATGAAAAACTGTTTTTT. This codes for CASSKGSEDEKLFF. V usage is TRBV6-5 and J usage is TRBJ1-4; no clear D gene. Germline V gene data show CDR1 as MNHEY and CDR2 as SVGAGI. Deletions cut 6 bases from V and 6 bases from J, with 14 bases between. CDR3 length: 14 residues.

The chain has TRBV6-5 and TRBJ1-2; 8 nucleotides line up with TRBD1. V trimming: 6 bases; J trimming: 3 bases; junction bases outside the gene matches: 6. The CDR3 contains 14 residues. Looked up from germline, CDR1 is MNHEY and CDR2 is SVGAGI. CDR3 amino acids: CASRATGVYYGYTF. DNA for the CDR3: TGTGCCAGCAGAGCGACAGGGGTATACTATGGCTACACCTTC.

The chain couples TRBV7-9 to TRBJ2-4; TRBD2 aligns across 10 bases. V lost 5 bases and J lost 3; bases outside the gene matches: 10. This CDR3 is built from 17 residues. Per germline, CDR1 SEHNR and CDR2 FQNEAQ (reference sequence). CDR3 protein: CASSAPAGGPGKNIQYF. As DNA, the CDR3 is TGTGCCAGCAGCGCTCCAGCGGGGGGGCCAGGCAAAAACATTCAGTACTTC. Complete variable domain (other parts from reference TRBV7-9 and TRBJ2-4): DTGVSQNPRHKITKRGQNVTFRCDPISEHNRLYWYRQTLGQGPEFLTYFQNEAQLEKSRLLSDRFSAERPKGSFSTLEIQRTEQGDSAMYLCASSAPAGGPGKNIQYFGAGTRLSVL.

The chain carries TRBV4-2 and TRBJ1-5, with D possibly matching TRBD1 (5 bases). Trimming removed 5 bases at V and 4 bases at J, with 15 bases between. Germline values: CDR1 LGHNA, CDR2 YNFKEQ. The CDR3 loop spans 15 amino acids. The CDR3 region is CASSSLGGGNQPQHF. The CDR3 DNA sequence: TGTGCCAGCAGCTCACTCGGGGGTGGTAATCAGCCCCAGCATTTT.

The CDR3 protein is CASRLPDVAEAFF. The CDR3 DNA follows: TGTGCCAGCAGACTCCCCGATGTTGCTGAAGCTTTCTTT. The gene calls are TRBV12-3 or TRBV12-4 and TRBJ1-1; D is unresolved. The CDR3 totals 13 residues. The V gene lost 6 bases and the J gene lost 6 bases, with 14 bases spanning the gap.

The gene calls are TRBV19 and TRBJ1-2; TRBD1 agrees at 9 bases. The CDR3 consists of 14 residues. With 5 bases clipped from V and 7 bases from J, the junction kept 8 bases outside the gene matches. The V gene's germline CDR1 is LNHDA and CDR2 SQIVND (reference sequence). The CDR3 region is CASSAAGQGFGYTF. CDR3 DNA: TGTGCCAGTAGTGCCGCTGGACAGGGGTTTGGCTACACCTTC.

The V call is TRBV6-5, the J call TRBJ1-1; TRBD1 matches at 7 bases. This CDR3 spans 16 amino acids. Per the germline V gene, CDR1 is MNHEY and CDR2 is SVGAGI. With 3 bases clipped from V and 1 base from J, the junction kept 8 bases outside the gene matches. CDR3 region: CASSYSRGQKNTEAFF. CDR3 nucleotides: TGTGCCAGCAGTTATTCTAGGGGACAGAAGAACACTGAAGCTTTCTTT.

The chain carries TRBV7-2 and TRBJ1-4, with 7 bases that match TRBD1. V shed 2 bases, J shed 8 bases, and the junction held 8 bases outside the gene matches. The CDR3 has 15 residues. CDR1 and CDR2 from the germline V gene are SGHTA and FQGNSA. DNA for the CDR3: TGTGCCAGCAGCTTATCCCGGACAGGCGGGGAAAAACTGTTTTTT. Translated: CASSLSRTGGEKLFF. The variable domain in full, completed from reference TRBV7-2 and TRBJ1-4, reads GAGVSQSPSNKVTEKGKDVELRCDPISGHTALYWYRQSLGQGLEFLIYFQGNSAPDKSGLPSDRFSAERTGGSVSTLTIQRTQQEDSAVYLCASSLSRTGGEKLFFGSGTQLSVL.

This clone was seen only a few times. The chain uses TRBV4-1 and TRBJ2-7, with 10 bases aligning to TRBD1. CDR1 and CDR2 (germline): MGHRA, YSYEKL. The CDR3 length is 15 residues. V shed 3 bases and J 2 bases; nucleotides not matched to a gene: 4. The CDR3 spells CASSQGTGATYEQYF. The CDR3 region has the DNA TGCGCCAGCAGCCAGGGGACAGGGGCCACCTACGAGCAGTACTTC.

The CDR3 nucleotides are TGTGCCAGCAGTGACTCAGGGTGGTATGAGCAGTTCTTC. The encoded protein is CASSDSGWYEQFF. The rearrangement joins TRBV2 to TRBJ2-1; D perhaps matches TRBD1 (5 bases). Germline V CDR1 and CDR2: SNHLY, FYNNEI. The length of the CDR3 is 13 residues. Trimming stripped 3 bases from V and 8 bases from J, with 11 bases between.

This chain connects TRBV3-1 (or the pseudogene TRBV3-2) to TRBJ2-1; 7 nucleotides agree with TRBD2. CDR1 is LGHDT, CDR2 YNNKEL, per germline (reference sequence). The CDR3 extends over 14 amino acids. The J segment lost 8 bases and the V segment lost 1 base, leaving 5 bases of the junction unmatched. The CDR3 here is CASSQGAGNYEQFF. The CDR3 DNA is TGTGCCAGCAGCCAAGGAGCGGGGAATTATGAGCAGTTCTTC.

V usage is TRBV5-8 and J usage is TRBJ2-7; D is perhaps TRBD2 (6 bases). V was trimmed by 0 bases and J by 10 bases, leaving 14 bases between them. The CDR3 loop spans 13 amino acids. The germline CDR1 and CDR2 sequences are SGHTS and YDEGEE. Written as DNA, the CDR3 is TGTGCCAGCAGCTTGGGGCGGCGGAGGGAACAGTACTTC. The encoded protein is CASSLGRRREQYF.

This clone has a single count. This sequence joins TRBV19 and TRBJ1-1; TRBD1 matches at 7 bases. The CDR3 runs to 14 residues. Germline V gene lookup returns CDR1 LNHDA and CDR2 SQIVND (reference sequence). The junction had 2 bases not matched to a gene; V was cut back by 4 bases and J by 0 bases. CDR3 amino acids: CASSKGQMNTEAFF. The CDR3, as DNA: TGTGCCAGTAGTAAGGGACAGATGAACACTGAAGCTTTCTTT.

The CDR3 protein is CASSRGQVPTTNEKLFF. The CDR3 DNA reads TGTGCCAGTAGTAGGGGACAGGTCCCAACAACTAATGAAAAACTGTTTTTT. V usage is TRBV19 and J usage is TRBJ1-4; the match to TRBD1 covers 8 bases. Trimming cost V 4 bases and J 0 bases; bases outside gene matches: 7. Germline V gene sequence: CDR1 LNHDA, CDR2 SQIVND (reference sequence). The CDR3 covers 17 residues.

The CDR3 region is CASSPQGPVNTEAFF. The CDR3 region has the DNA TGTGCCAGCAGTCCACAGGGTCCCGTGAACACTGAAGCTTTCTTT. The J gene is TRBJ1-1, the V gene TRBV6-6; weak D call: TRBD1 (6 bases). V was shortened by 5 bases and J by 0 bases, with 13 bases between the two germline ends. This CDR3 has 15 residues. Germline CDR1 reads MNHNY; CDR2 reads SVGAGI (reference sequence).

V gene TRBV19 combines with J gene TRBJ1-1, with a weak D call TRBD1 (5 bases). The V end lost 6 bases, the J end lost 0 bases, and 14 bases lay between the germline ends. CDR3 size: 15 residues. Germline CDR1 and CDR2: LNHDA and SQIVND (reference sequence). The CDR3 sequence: CASSRRQSMNTEAFF. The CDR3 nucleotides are TGTGCCAGTAGCCGTAGACAGTCTATGAACACTGAAGCTTTCTTT.